The text below deals with one TCR beta chain. No antigen is known for it. This record belongs to a study of PD-1 blockade in classical Hodgkin lymphoma. Study findings and constraints: In CD4+ cells, TCR diversity went up significantly by C4D1, but in CD8+ cells it did not.

CDR1 MNHNY and CDR2 SVGAGI come from the germline V gene (reference sequence). The V end was cut by 5 bases, the J end by 6 bases, with 14 bases between. The CDR3 totals 13 residues. Sequencing was performed with immunoSEQ multiplex PCR; in TCRdb, only in-frame clones are kept and a portion is missing. The profile shows about 15,000 clones, about 61% of them singletons. All trial patients relapsed after autologous stem cell transplantation. The starting material was peripheral blood mononuclear cells (PBMCs), obtained at baseline. This clonotype was sampled from a human donor with classical Hodgkin lymphoma. The J gene is TRBJ2-7, the V gene TRBV6-6; D is ambiguous. CDR3 in DNA: TGTGCCAGCAGTCCTGGCACGGTAACCGAGCAGTACTTC. Translated: CASSPGTVTEQYF.